This T cell receptor (beta chain) appears in the sequencing data of a study of regulatory T cells in long-lasting Graves disease. The TCR beta library used iRepertoire HTBI primers with Arm-PCR amplification of CDR3. TCRdb processed the multiplex PCR reads anew with MiXCR; each CDR3 protein has one entry. The sample shows 700,000 or so distinct CDR3 sequences, around 32% of them seen only once. The time point was: persistent/refractory GD, antithyroid drugs over 5 years with positive TRAb. After RNA was extracted from PBMCs, the TCR library was made from it. It was by American Thyroid Association guidelines that Graves' disease was diagnosed. In its sample, this clonotype was seen many times. Germline assignment: CDR1 MDHEN and CDR2 SYDVKM. The junction had 7 bases not matched to a gene; V was cut back by 7 bases and J by 10 bases. There are 13 residues in the CDR3.

This clonotype was sampled from a female donor with Graves disease. Material: peripheral blood mononuclear cells (PBMCs), obtained when the disease was refractory, from a patient treated with antithyroid drugs. The gene calls are TRBV28 and TRBJ1-6; 7 nucleotides match TRBD1. CDR3 bases: TGTGCCAGCATTGAGCAGGGGGAATCACCCCTCCACTTT. Protein: CASIEQGESPLHF.